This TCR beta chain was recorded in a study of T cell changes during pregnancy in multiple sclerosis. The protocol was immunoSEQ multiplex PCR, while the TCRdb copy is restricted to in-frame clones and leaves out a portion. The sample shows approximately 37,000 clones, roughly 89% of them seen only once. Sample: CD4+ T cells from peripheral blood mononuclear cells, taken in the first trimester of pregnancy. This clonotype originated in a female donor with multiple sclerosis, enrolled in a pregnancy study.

The CDR3 bases are TGCAGCGTTGCCGATAGGGGGGGGCAGACGACTGAAGCTTTCTTT. It encodes CSVADRGGQTTEAFF. V and J are TRBV29-1 and TRBJ1-1; D is possibly TRBD1 (6 bases). The CDR3 consists of 15 residues. V lost 4 bases and J 5 bases, leaving 20 bases between the germline ends. From germline, CDR1 is SQVTM and CDR2 ANQGSEA.